The clone carrying this TCR beta chain was found many times. Each CDR3 protein is one row after TCRdb ran MiXCR on the RT-PCR reads. Here the sample spans more than 550,000 distinct CDR3 sequences, around 11% being singletons. The record originates from a study of response to subunit inactivated influenza vaccine. V shed 3 bases and J shed 1 base, with 10 bases lying between them. CDR3 length: 15 amino acids. The same specimen was also included in a second study, on T cells expressing NK-cell markers. As that study records: Making the TCR beta cDNA relied on 5'RACE template switching with UMIs.

Sequenced here: PBMCs from blood, sampled on the day of vaccination. The clonotype originates from a man in his fifties who received an inactivated influenza vaccine. This chain links TRBV12-3 or TRBV12-4 with TRBJ1-3; D is unresolved. The CDR3 spells CASSFPRRSGNTIYF. The CDR3 bases are TGTGCCAGCAGTTTCCCCAGACGATCTGGAAACACCATATATTTT.